A few counts support the clone carrying this T cell receptor beta chain. Antigen specificity is unknown. The data stem from a study of naive and memory T cell subsets. General study findings and limits: Especially in CD8 cells, naive repertoires contained a few larger clonotypes, possibly CD45RA-re-expressing memory cells. Diversity fell and Gini index rose from naive through CM, EM, EMRA.

Sequential positive selection took CD4 T cells first, then CD8 T cells. Cells stained for CD3, CD4, CD8, CD45RA, CD27 and viability were sorted into four CD45RA/CD27 subsets. An equimolar mix of two oligonucleotides served as the beta constant-region primer for TRBC1 and TRBC2. Nested alpha and beta constant-region primers with the SP2 primer drove four PCR rounds on ligated cDNA. The cDNA 3' end received a ligated single-stranded oligonucleotide carrying the SP2 primer and a 12-nucleotide UMI. TCRdb itself ran the UMI-ligation and nested PCR reads through MiXCR, one entry per CDR3 protein. The table includes about 140,000 distinct CDR3 sequences, approximately 20% detected once. CDR1 is GTSNPN, CDR2 SVGIG, per germline (reference sequence). This CDR3 region has 15 residues. The V end was cut by 1 base, the J end by 5 bases, with 18 bases between.

Input material: naive CD8+ T cells from blood. The J gene is TRBJ2-7, the V gene TRBV30; D remains unclear. This receptor was obtained from a human donor in good health. The CDR3 is CAWSAFLGPANEQYF. The CDR3 DNA reads TGTGCCTGGAGTGCATTCCTCGGACCAGCCAACGAGCAGTACTTC.